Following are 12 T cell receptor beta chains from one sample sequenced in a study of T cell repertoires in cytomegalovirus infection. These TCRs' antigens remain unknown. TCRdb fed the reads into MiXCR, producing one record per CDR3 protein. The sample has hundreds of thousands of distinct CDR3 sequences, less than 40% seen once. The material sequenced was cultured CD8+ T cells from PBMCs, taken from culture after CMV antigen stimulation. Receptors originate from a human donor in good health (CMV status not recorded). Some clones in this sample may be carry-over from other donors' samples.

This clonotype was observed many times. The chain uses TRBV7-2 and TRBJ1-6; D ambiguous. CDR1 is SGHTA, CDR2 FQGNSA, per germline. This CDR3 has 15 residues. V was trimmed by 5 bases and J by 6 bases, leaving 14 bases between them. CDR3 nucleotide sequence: TGTGCCAGCAGCCCACCCGGGTGGGGTAATTCACCCCTCCACTTT. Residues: CASSPPGWGNSPLHF.

The CDR3 coding sequence is TGTGCCAGCAGCTCTGGGCGAAGGGATGGCTACACCTTC. Protein sequence: CASSSGRRDGYTF. The chain is built from TRBV13 and TRBJ1-2, with D hard to call. V was cut by 4 bases and J by 6 bases, with 12 bases left in between. This CDR3 spans 13 amino acids. Germline lookup yields CDR1 PRHDT and CDR2 FYEKMQ (reference sequence).

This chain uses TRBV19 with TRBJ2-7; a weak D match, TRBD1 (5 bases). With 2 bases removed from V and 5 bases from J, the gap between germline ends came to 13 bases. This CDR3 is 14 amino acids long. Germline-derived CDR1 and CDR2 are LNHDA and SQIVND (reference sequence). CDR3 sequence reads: CASSISRWGNEQYF. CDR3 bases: TGTGCCAGTAGTATAAGTAGGTGGGGCAACGAGCAGTACTTC.

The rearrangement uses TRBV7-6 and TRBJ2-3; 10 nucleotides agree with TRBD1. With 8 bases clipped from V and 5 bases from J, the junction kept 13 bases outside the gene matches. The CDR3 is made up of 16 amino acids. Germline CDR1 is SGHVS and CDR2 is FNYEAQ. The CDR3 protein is CASFPGGQGFGDTQYF. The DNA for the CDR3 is TGTGCCAGCTTCCCCGGGGGACAGGGGTTCGGAGATACGCAGTATTTT. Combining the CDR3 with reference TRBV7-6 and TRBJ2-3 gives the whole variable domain GAGVSQSPRYKVTKRGQDVALRCDPISGHVSLYWYRQALGQGPEFLTYFNYEAQQDKSGLPNDRFSAERPEGSISTLTIQRTEQRDSAMYRCASFPGGQGFGDTQYFGPGTRLTVL.

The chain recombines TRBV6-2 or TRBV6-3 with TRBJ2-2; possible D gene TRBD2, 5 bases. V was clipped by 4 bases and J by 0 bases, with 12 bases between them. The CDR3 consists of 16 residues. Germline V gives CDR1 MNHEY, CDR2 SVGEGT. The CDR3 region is CASSFLGDPNTGELFF. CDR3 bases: TGTGCCAGCAGTTTCCTCGGGGATCCGAACACCGGGGAGCTGTTTTTT.

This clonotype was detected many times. Written as DNA, the CDR3 is TGTGCCAGCAGCGAAGGACCGTACAGACACTACGAGCAGTACTTC. Residues: CASSEGPYRHYEQYF. V gene TRBV7-2 combines with J gene TRBJ2-7; D unresolved. Per germline, CDR1 SGHTA and CDR2 FQGNSA. There are 15 residues in the CDR3. The germline V and J ends were trimmed by 5 bases and 3 bases, with 17 bases remaining between them.

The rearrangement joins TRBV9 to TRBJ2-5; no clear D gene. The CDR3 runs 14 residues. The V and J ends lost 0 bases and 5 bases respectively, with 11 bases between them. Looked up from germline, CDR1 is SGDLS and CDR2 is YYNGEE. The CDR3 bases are TGTGCCAGCAGCGTAGCGACGGCTCGGGAGACCCAGTACTTC. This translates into CASSVATARETQYF.

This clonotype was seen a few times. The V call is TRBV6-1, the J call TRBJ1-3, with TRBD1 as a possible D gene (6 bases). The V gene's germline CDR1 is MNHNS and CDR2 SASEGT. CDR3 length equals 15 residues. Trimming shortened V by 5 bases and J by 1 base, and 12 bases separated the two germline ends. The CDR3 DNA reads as TGTGCCAGCAGTTATGGCAGGGGATCTGGAAACACCATATATTTT. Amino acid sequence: CASSYGRGSGNTIYF.

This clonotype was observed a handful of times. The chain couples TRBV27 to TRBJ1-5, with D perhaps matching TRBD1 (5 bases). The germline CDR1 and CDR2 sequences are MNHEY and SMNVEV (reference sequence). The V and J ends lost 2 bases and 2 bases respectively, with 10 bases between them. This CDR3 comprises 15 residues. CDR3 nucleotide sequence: TGTGCCAGCAGTTTAGGAGGGGAGGGCAATCAGCCCCAGCATTTT. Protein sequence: CASSLGGEGNQPQHF.

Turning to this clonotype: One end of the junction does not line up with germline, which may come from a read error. The CDR3 protein is CVSGPGLAGGKGDTQYF. For the CDR3, the DNA is TGTGTCAGCGGACCGGGACTAGCGGGGGGAAAAGGAGATACGCAGTATTTT. This sequence joins TRBV12-3 or TRBV12-4 and TRBJ2-3; TRBD2 agrees at 15 bases. CDR3 length: 17 amino acids.

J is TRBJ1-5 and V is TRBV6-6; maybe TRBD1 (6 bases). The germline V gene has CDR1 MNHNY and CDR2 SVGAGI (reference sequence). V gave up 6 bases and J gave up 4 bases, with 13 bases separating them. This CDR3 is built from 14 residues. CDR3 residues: CASRFDRINQPQHF. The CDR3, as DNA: TGTGCCAGCAGGTTTGACAGGATTAATCAGCCCCAGCATTTT.

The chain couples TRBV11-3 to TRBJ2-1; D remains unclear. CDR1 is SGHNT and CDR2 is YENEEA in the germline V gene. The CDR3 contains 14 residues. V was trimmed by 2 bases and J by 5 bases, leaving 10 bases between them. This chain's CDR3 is CASSLLSRHNEQFF. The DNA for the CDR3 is TGTGCCAGCAGCTTACTTTCCAGGCACAATGAGCAGTTCTTC. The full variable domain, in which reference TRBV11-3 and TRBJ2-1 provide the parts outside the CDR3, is EAGVVQSPRYKIIEKKQPVAFWCNPISGHNTLYWYLQNLGQGPELLIRYENEEAVDDSQLPKDRFSAERLKGVDSTLKIQPAELGDSAVYLCASSLLSRHNEQFFGPGTRLTVL.